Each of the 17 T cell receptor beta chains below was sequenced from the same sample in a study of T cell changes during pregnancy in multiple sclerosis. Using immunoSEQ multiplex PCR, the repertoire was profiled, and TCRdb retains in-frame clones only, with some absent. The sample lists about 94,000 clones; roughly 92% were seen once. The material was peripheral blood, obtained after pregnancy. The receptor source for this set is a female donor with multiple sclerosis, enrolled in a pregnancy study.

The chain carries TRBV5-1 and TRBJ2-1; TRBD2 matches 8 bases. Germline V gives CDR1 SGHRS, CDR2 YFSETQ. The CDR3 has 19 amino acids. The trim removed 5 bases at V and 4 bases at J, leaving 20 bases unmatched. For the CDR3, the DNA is TGCGCCAGCAGACCCGGGGGGGCGGGCGGGAGACCGGGGTACAATGAGCAGTTCTTC. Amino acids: CASRPGGAGGRPGYNEQFF.

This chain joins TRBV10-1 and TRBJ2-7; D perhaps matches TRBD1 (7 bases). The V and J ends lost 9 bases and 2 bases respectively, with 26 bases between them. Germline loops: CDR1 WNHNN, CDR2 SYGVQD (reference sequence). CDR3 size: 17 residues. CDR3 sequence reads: CASTTDREEWPTYEQYF. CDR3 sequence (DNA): TGCGCCAGTACAACTGACAGGGAGGAGTGGCCCACCTACGAGCAGTACTTC.

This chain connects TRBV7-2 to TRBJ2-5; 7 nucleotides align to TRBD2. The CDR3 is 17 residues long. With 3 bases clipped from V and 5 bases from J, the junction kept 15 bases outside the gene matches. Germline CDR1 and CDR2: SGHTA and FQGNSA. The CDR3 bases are TGTGCCAGCAGCTTTTTCTTTACAGCGGGACCCAATGAGACCCAGTACTTC. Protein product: CASSFFFTAGPNETQYF. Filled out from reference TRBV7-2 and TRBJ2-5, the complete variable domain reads GAGVSQSPSNKVTEKGKDVELRCDPISGHTALYWYRQSLGQGLEFLIYFQGNSAPDKSGLPSDRFSAERTGGSVSTLTIQRTQQEDSAVYLCASSFFFTAGPNETQYFGPGTRLLVL.

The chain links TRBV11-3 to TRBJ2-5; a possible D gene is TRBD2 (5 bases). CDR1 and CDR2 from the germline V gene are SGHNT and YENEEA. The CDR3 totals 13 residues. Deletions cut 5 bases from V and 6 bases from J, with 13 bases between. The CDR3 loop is CASSLSPGKTQYF. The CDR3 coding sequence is TGTGCCAGCAGCCTTAGTCCGGGGAAGACCCAGTACTTC.

This CDR3 is CASSQGLTSNQPQHF. In nucleotides, the CDR3 is TGTGCCAGTAGTCAGGGGCTGACTAGCAATCAGCCCCAGCATTTT. The gene calls are TRBV19 and TRBJ1-5, with a tentative D call TRBD1 (6 bases). The CDR3 totals 15 residues. Germline lookup yields CDR1 LNHDA and CDR2 SQIVND (reference sequence). V lost 5 bases, J lost 0 bases, and 11 bases lay in between.

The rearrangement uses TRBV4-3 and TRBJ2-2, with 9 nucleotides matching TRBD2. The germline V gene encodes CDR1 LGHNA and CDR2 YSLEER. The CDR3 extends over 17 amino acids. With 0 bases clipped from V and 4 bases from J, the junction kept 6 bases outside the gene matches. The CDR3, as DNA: TGCGCCAGCAGCCAAGAGAGGCGGGAGGGCTCCACCGGGGAGCTGTTTTTT. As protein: CASSQERREGSTGELFF.

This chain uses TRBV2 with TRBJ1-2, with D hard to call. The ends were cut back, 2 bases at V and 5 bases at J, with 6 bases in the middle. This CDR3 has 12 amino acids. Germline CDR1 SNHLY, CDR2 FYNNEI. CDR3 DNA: TGTGCCAGCAGTGAAAGAGTATATGGCTACACCTTC. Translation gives CASSERVYGYTF. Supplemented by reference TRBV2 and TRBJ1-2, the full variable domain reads EPEVTQTPSHQVTQMGQEVILRCVPISNHLYFYWYRQILGQKVEFLVSFYNNEISEKSEIFDDQFSVERPDGSNFTLKIRSTKLEDSAMYFCASSERVYGYTFGSGTRLTVV.

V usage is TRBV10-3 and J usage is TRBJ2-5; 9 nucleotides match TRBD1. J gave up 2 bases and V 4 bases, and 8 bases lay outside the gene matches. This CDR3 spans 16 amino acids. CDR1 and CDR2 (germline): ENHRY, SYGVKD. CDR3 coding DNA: TGTGCCATCAGTGGTGGGACAGGGATAGGGCAAGAGACCCAGTACTTC. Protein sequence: CAISGGTGIGQETQYF.

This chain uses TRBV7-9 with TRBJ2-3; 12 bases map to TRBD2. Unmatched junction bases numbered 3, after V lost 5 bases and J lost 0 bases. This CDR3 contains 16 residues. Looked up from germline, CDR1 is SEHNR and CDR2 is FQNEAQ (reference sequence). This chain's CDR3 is CASSVGTSGSTDTQYF. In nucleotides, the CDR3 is TGTGCCAGCAGCGTTGGGACTAGCGGGAGCACAGATACGCAGTATTTT.

The CDR3 DNA sequence: TGTGCCTGGAGTGAAGCTAGCCCCCATGAGCAGTTCTTC. It translates to CAWSEASPHEQFF. The chain is built from TRBV30 and TRBJ2-1, with a tentative D call TRBD2 (5 bases). Per the germline V gene, CDR1 is GTSNPN and CDR2 is SVGIG (reference sequence). V was cut by 1 base and J by 8 bases, with 12 bases left in between. There are 13 residues in the CDR3.

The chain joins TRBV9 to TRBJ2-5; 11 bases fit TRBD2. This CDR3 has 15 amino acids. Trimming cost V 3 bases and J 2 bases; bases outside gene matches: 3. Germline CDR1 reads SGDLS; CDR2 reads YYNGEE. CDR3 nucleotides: TGTGCCAGCAGCGCGGGGACTAGCGGTCAAGAGACCCAGTACTTC. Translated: CASSAGTSGQETQYF. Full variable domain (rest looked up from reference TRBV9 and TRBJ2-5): DSGVTQTPKHLITATGQRVTLRCSPRSGDLSVYWYQQSLDQGLQFLIQYYNGEERAKGNILERFSAQQFPDLHSELNLSSLELGDSALYFCASSAGTSGQETQYFGPGTRLLVL.

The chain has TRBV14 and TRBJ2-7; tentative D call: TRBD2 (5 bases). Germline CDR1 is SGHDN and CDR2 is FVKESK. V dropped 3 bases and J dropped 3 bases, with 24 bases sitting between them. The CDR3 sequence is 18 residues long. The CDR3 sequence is CASSHNGGGSGVLYEQYF. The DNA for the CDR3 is TGTGCCAGCAGCCACAACGGTGGTGGATCCGGGGTCCTCTACGAGCAGTACTTC.

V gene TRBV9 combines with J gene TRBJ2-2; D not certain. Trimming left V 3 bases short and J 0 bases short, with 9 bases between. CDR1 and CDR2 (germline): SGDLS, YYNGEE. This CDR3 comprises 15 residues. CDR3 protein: CASSAAGSNTGELFF. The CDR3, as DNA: TGTGCCAGCAGCGCAGCCGGGTCGAACACCGGGGAGCTGTTTTTT. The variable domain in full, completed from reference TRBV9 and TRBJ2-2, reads DSGVTQTPKHLITATGQRVTLRCSPRSGDLSVYWYQQSLDQGLQFLIQYYNGEERAKGNILERFSAQQFPDLHSELNLSSLELGDSALYFCASSAAGSNTGELFFGEGSRLTVL.

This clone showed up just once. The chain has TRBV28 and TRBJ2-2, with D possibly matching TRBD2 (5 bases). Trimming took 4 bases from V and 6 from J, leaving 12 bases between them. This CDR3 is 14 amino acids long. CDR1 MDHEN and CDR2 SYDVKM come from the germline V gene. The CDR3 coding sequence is TGTGCCAGCAGTTCCGAGGGAGTCCCCGGGGAGCTGTTTTTT. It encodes CASSSEGVPGELFF.

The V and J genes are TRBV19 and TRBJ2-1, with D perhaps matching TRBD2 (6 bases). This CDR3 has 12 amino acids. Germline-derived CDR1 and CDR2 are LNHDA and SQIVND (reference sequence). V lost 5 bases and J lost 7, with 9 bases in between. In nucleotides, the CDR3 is TGTGCCAGTAGTGGGGGGTGGAATGAGCAGTTCTTC. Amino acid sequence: CASSGGWNEQFF.

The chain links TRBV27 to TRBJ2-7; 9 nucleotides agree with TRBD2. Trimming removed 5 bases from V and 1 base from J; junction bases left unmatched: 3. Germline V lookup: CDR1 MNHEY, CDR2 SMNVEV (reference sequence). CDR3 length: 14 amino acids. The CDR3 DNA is TGTGCCAGCAGTGGGCTAGCGGGGTCCTACGAGCAGTACTTC. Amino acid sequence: CASSGLAGSYEQYF.

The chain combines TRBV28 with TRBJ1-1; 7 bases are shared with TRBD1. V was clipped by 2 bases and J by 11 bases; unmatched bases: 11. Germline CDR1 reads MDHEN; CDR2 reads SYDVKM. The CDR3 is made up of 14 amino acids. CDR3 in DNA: TGTGCCAGCAGTTTAGGAGCGGAGGGGGCAACGGCTTTCTTT. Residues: CASSLGAEGATAFF.